This T cell receptor beta chain was identified during a study of blood T cell repertoires in COVID-19. About the study: The samples span acute and convalescent COVID-19 from the United States, Italy and Spain. From T cells, B-cell-depleted T cells, or PBMCs came the material, which was cDNA or gDNA.

Authors' analysis steps: Nucleated cell counts were estimated from reference gene primer amplification. TCRdb's copy holds only in-frame clones and misses some; the assay was immunoSEQ multiplex PCR. That table is the source of V, J and clone size, and D and trimming were worked out from the DNA. This sample has tens of thousands of clones, with approximately 84% found just once. Germline CDR1 reads SGHTA; CDR2 reads FQGNSA. Between the trimmed V and J ends, which lost 5 bases and 4 bases, there was a span of 17 bases. This CDR3 region has 16 residues. Input material: peripheral blood. The origin of this receptor is a human donor in a cohort sampled during active COVID-19. The chain couples TRBV7-2 to TRBJ2-2; D is perhaps TRBD2 (5 bases). CDR3 sequence reads: CASSIRSGLGTGELFF. CDR3 DNA sequence: TGTGCCAGCAGCATTCGGTCGGGGTTGGGCACCGGGGAGCTGTTTTTT.